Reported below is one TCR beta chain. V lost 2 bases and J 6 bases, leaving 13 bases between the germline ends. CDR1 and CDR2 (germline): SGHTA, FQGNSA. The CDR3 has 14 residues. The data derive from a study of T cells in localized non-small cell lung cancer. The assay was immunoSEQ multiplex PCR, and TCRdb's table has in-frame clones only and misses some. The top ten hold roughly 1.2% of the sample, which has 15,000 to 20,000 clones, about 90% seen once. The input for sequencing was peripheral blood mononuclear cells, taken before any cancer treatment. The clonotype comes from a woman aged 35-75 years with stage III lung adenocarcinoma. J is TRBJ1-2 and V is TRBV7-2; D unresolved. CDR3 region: CASSLRVGRDGYTF. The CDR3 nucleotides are TGTGCCAGCAGCTTAAGGGTAGGGAGGGATGGCTACACCTTC.